This passage covers 7 T cell receptor beta chains from one sample sequenced in a study of blood T cell repertoires in COVID-19. Clones were sequenced by immunoSEQ multiplex PCR, and TCRdb holds only the in-frame ones, with some missing. The table includes roughly 240,000 clones, around 82% detected once. Sample: PBMCs or T cells enriched from blood (not recorded which). Receptors originate from a woman in her thirties or forties who had been exposed to COVID-19.

This clone was counted only a few times. The gene calls are TRBV28 and TRBJ1-1; D is uncertain. The CDR3 sequence is 15 residues long. Germline CDR1 MDHEN, CDR2 SYDVKM. Deletions cut 3 bases from V and 4 bases from J, with 15 bases between. CDR3 in amino acids: CASSLGEDQITEAFF. The CDR3 DNA is TGTGCCAGCAGTTTGGGAGAGGACCAGATCACTGAAGCTTTCTTT.

This clone has only a few counts. The rearrangement uses TRBV11-3 and TRBJ1-2, with 8 bases that match TRBD1. The CDR3 extends over 17 amino acids. From germline, CDR1 is SGHNT and CDR2 YENEEA. With V trimmed by 0 bases and J by 4 bases, 10 bases remained unmatched. CDR3 nucleotides: TGTGCCAGCAGCTTAGAAGGTAGCAGGGGGCGCCTCTATGGCTACACCTTC. Translated, it gives CASSLEGSRGRLYGYTF.

CDR3 in amino acids: CASSHGSGVSYNEQFF. DNA of the CDR3: TGTGCCAGCAGTCACGGGTCGGGGGTTTCCTACAATGAGCAGTTCTTC. The chain links TRBV7-9 to TRBJ2-1, with D perhaps matching TRBD2 (6 bases). This CDR3 is built from 16 residues. From germline, CDR1 is SEHNR and CDR2 FQNEAQ (reference sequence). Trimming removed 6 bases from V and 1 base from J, with 16 bases in between.

The rearrangement joins TRBV6-5 to TRBJ2-3, with TRBD1 matching over 7 bases. V dropped 2 bases and J dropped 3; count of bases not matched to a gene: 2. The germline gives CDR1 MNHEY, CDR2 SVGAGI. The CDR3 is 14 amino acids. CDR3 residues: CASSYRGRTDTQYF. The CDR3 nucleotides read TGTGCCAGCAGTTACAGGGGGCGGACAGATACGCAGTATTTT.

This clone was observed once. The chain has TRBV10-3 and TRBJ1-1, with a weak D call TRBD1 (5 bases). CDR3 length: 14 residues. The germline gives CDR1 ENHRY, CDR2 SYGVKD. V was cut by 4 bases and J by 0 bases, with 9 bases left in between. The CDR3 DNA sequence: TGTGCCATCAGTGGGGAAGGGGTGAACACTGAAGCTTTCTTT. It yields the protein CAISGEGVNTEAFF.

This CDR3 is CASSLGAFGSLGSPLHF. CDR3 bases: TGTGCCAGCAGCTTAGGAGCGTTTGGCTCTCTCGGTTCACCCCTCCACTTT. V is TRBV7-2 and J is TRBJ1-6; D not resolved. Germline CDR1 reads SGHTA; CDR2 reads FQGNSA. Trimming took 1 base from V and 9 from J, leaving 19 bases between them. The CDR3 is 17 amino acids. Using reference TRBV7-2 and TRBJ1-6 for the parts outside the CDR3, the full variable domain is GAGVSQSPSNKVTEKGKDVELRCDPISGHTALYWYRQSLGQGLEFLIYFQGNSAPDKSGLPSDRFSAERTGGSVSTLTIQRTQQEDSAVYLCASSLGAFGSLGSPLHFGNGTRLTVT.

This clone was counted between two and nine times. The chain employs TRBV19 and TRBJ1-1; 7 bases are shared with TRBD1. After removal of 6 bases from V and 1 base from J, the junction contained 8 bases not matched to a gene. This CDR3 is built from 15 residues. Germline CDR1 reads LNHDA; CDR2 reads SQIVND (reference sequence). The CDR3 here is CASRAVAGGNTEAFF. CDR3 in DNA: TGTGCCAGTAGAGCCGTGGCAGGGGGGAACACTGAAGCTTTCTTT.